The 13 T cell receptor beta chains presented below share a single source sample, sequenced in a study of blood T cell repertoires in COVID-19. Using immunoSEQ multiplex PCR, the repertoire was profiled, and TCRdb retains in-frame clones only, with some absent. The profile shows some 270,000 clones, about 90% of them singletons. Source material: PBMCs or T cells enriched from blood (not recorded which). These receptors all come from a middle-aged woman who had been exposed to COVID-19.

The rearrangement links TRBV5-4 to TRBJ2-5; TRBD2 agrees at 8 bases. The CDR3 extends over 15 amino acids. CDR1 is SGHNT, CDR2 YYREEE, per germline (reference sequence). V lost 2 bases, J lost 4 bases, and 7 bases stayed unmatched. This chain's CDR3 is CASSLSGGRPETQYF. CDR3 in DNA: TGTGCCAGCAGCTTAAGCGGGGGTCGTCCAGAGACCCAGTACTTC.

V gene TRBV5-1 combines with J gene TRBJ2-7, with a tentative D call TRBD2 (8 bases). The CDR3 totals 17 residues. V dropped 4 bases and J dropped 0 bases, with 20 bases sitting between them. Germline V CDR1 and CDR2: SGHRS, YFSETQ. CDR3 nucleotide sequence: TGCGCCAGCAGCGCCCCGGGAGGGGGCTCCTTCTCCTACGAGCAGTACTTC. This codes for CASSAPGGGSFSYEQYF. The full variable domain, rest sourced from reference TRBV5-1 and TRBJ2-7, is KAGVTQTPRYLIKTRGQQVTLSCSPISGHRSVSWYQQTPGQGLQFLFEYFSETQRNKGNFPGRFSGRQFSNSRSEMNVSTLELGDSALYLCASSAPGGGSFSYEQYFGPGTRLTVT.

CDR3 sequence reads: CASSRFDQGPNYGYTF. CDR3 in DNA: TGTGCCAGCAGTAGATTCGACCAGGGCCCAAACTATGGCTACACCTTC. The chain links TRBV27 to TRBJ1-2; tentatively, D is TRBD1 (5 bases). The CDR3 loop spans 16 amino acids. Trimming stripped 5 bases from V and 2 bases from J, with 18 bases between. CDR1 MNHEY and CDR2 SMNVEV come from the germline V gene (reference sequence).

This clone was seen only once. The V and J genes are TRBV10-3 and TRBJ2-7; the match to TRBD1 covers 9 bases. There are 14 residues in the CDR3. Germline trimming cut 6 bases from V and 6 bases from J; bases unmatched to any gene: 9. Germline V CDR1 and CDR2: ENHRY, SYGVKD. CDR3 DNA: TGTGCCATCAGCGACCGGGACAGGGAGTCCGAGCAGTACGTC. It codes for CAISDRDRESEQYV.

For this clone: Mismatch with germline at one junction end may stem from a read error. The V and J genes are TRBV5-1 and TRBJ2-3; the match to TRBD1 covers 9 bases. CDR1 SGHRS and CDR2 YFSETQ come from the germline V gene. The CDR3 has 16 residues. The CDR3 region has the DNA TGTGCCAGCAGCGCCCCACAGGGGGCGTCCACAGATACGCAGTATTTT. It encodes CASSAPQGASTDTQYF.

This clone was counted a few times. V gene TRBV18 combines with J gene TRBJ2-2; 9 positions match TRBD1. The CDR3 is 16 residues long. Trimming removed 4 bases from V and 4 bases from J; junction bases left unmatched: 7. Germline V gene lookup returns CDR1 KGHSH and CDR2 LQKENI. The DNA for the CDR3 is TGTGCCAGCTCACAACAGGGGGCAGGGAGCACCGGGGAGCTGTTTTTT. Its protein is CASSQQGAGSTGELFF.

V is TRBV6-5 and J is TRBJ1-1, with D possibly being TRBD1 (5 bases). V shed 2 bases and J shed 11 bases, with 12 bases lying between them. The CDR3 runs to 12 residues. Germline V lookup: CDR1 MNHEY, CDR2 SVGAGI. The CDR3 reads CASSYVGGRAFF. DNA of the CDR3: TGTGCCAGCAGTTACGTGGGGGGAAGGGCTTTCTTT.

This sequence joins TRBV11-3 and TRBJ1-2, with D tentatively TRBD1 (6 bases). The CDR3 extends over 14 amino acids. The V end lost 2 bases, the J end lost 7 bases, and 14 bases lay between the germline ends. The germline V gene has CDR1 SGHNT and CDR2 YENEEA. The CDR3: CASSLRQGLFGYTF. The CDR3 DNA sequence: TGTGCCAGCAGCTTACGCCAGGGGTTATTTGGCTACACCTTC.

The rearrangement joins TRBV7-2 to TRBJ2-1, with TRBD1 matching over 9 bases. CDR3 length equals 18 residues. Germline CDR1 reads SGHTA; CDR2 reads FQGNSA. With V trimmed by 5 bases and J by 5 bases, 16 bases remained unmatched. CDR3: CASSPRFPGQGVNNEQFF. CDR3 DNA: TGTGCCAGCAGCCCCAGGTTCCCGGGACAGGGAGTTAACAATGAGCAGTTCTTC.

The gene calls are TRBV23-1 and TRBJ2-1; D ambiguous. TRBV23-1 falls under the ORF class, with uncertain function. V was clipped by 2 bases and J by 6 bases, with 5 bases between them. The length of the CDR3 is 12 residues. The CDR3 spells CASSQRSNEQFF. CDR3 sequence (DNA): TGCGCCAGCAGTCAAAGGAGCAATGAGCAGTTCTTC.

The chain couples TRBV5-1 to TRBJ2-5; 15 positions match TRBD2. The CDR3 contains 16 residues. Trimming cost V 4 bases and J 5 bases; bases outside gene matches: 6. Germline values: CDR1 SGHRS, CDR2 YFSETQ. CDR3 protein: CASSAGLAGGLETQYF. The CDR3 DNA is TGCGCCAGCAGCGCTGGACTAGCGGGGGGGCTTGAGACCCAGTACTTC.

This chain links TRBV19 with TRBJ1-5, with TRBD1 as a possible D gene (6 bases). V dropped 8 bases and J dropped 0 bases, with 8 bases sitting between them. This CDR3 is built from 13 residues. From germline, CDR1 is LNHDA and CDR2 SQIVND (reference sequence). This chain's CDR3 is CASAGDSNQPQHF. Written as DNA, the CDR3 is TGTGCCAGTGCAGGGGATAGCAATCAGCCCCAGCATTTT.

The table lists this clone with a count of one. V gene TRBV29-1 combines with J gene TRBJ2-3, with TRBD2 identical over 7 bases. V lost 8 bases and J lost 0; bases outside the gene matches: 14. The CDR3 covers 16 residues. Per the germline V gene, CDR1 is SQVTM and CDR2 is ANQGSEA. The CDR3 here is CSSTSAGGGSTDTQYF. DNA for the CDR3: TGCAGCTCTACCTCAGCTGGGGGGGGAAGCACAGATACGCAGTATTTT.